This record looks at one TCR beta chain sequence and its context. The protocol was immunoSEQ multiplex PCR, while the TCRdb copy is restricted to in-frame clones and leaves out a portion. The sample has about 15,000 clones, almost 85% seen once. The sample is drawn from a study of T cell changes during pregnancy in multiple sclerosis. This CDR3 has 14 residues. The germline gives CDR1 SEHNR, CDR2 FQNEAQ (reference sequence). The source is a female donor in good health, enrolled as a control in a pregnancy study. The chain joins TRBV7-9 to TRBJ2-5, with 8 bases that match TRBD1. The closer fit of TRBJ2-7 to the DNA end suggests the J call may be wrong. The material sequenced was CD8+ T cells from peripheral blood mononuclear cells, taken in the second trimester of pregnancy. In nucleotides, the CDR3 is TGTGCCAGCAGCTTAGTACAGGGGGACTACGAGCAGTACTTC. Protein: CASSLVQGDYEQYF.